These T cell receptor beta chains were read from a single sample in a study of blood T cell repertoires in COVID-19. TCRdb keeps only in-frame clones here, not all; method: immunoSEQ multiplex PCR. The sample holds about 98,000 clones, approximately 84% seen once. Sequencing was carried out using peripheral blood. Receptors originate from a woman older than 75 with acute or convalescent COVID-19. Each CDR3 is given with its conserved first and last residue. Fields, in order: CDR3 length, clone size, J gene, V gene, D gene, CDR3 protein, CDR3 DNA. D genes are given only for firm matches. Size values are once, few and many counts, or a class for expanded clones, and some rows have none.

length: 13; size: -; J: TRBJ1-1; V: TRBV10-3; D: TRBD1; CDR3: CAISRTGASEAFF; DNA: TGTGCCATCAGCAGAACAGGGGCGTCTGAAGCTTTCTTT
length: 13; size: -; J: TRBJ2-7; V: TRBV18; D: -; CDR3: CASSPSTGYEQYF; DNA: TGTGCCAGCTCACCGTCGACAGGATACGAGCAGTACTTC
length: 13; size: -; J: TRBJ1-3; V: TRBV18; D: -; CDR3: CASSRGPENTIYF; DNA: TGTGCCAGCTCGCGAGGGCCCGAAAACACCATATATTTT
length: 14; size: -; J: TRBJ2-5; V: TRBV27; D: TRBD1; CDR3: CASSLQGAQETQYF; DNA: TGTGCCAGCAGTTTACAGGGGGCTCAAGAGACCCAGTACTTC
length: 15; size: -; J: TRBJ1-1; V: TRBV7-2; D: -; CDR3: CASSLVQSVITEAFF; DNA: TGTGCCAGCAGCTTAGTACAATCAGTTATCACTGAAGCTTTCTTT
length: 16; size: -; J: TRBJ2-3; V: TRBV28; D: TRBD2; CDR3: CASSPQGLAGGDTQYF; DNA: TGTGCCAGCAGTCCACAGGGACTAGCGGGGGGAGATACGCAGTATTTT
length: 15; size: few; J: TRBJ1-3; V: TRBV7-7; D: TRBD1; CDR3: CASSLGQGAGNTIYF; DNA: TGTGCCAGCAGCTTAGGACAGGGGGCCGGAAACACCATATATTTT
length: 17; size: -; J: TRBJ1-5; V: TRBV28; D: -; CDR3: CASSLPPRVRSNQPQHF; DNA: TGTGCCAGCAGTTTACCCCCCAGGGTCCGGAGCAATCAGCCCCAGCATTTT
length: 18; size: -; J: TRBJ2-7; V: TRBV11-2; D: TRBD2; CDR3: CASSPTQGAGGHNPEQYF; DNA: TGTGCCAGCAGCCCCACCCAGGGAGCGGGGGGGCATAATCCCGAGCAGTACTTC
length: 12; size: -; J: TRBJ1-2; V: TRBV6-2/TRBV6-3; D: -; CDR3: CASSSQGRGYTF; DNA: TGTGCCAGCAGCAGCCAGGGCCGTGGCTACACCTTC
length: 16; size: -; J: TRBJ2-1; V: TRBV24-1; D: TRBD2; CDR3: CATSDLGSGGAREQFF; DNA: TGTGCCACCAGTGATTTGGGTAGCGGGGGGGCAAGGGAGCAGTTCTTC
length: 12; size: -; J: TRBJ1-6; V: TRBV10-3; D: -; CDR3: CAISDGGSPLHF; DNA: TGTGCCATCAGTGACGGGGGTTCACCCCTCCACTTT
length: 14; size: many; J: TRBJ2-2; V: TRBV30; D: TRBD1; CDR3: CACPGQANTGELFF; DNA: TGTGCCTGCCCGGGACAGGCGAACACCGGGGAGCTGTTTTTT
length: 15; size: -; J: TRBJ1-2; V: TRBV7-2; D: -; CDR3: CASSLDPGVNYGYTF; DNA: TGTGCCAGCAGCTTAGACCCCGGGGTTAACTATGGCTACACCTTC
length: 13; size: -; J: TRBJ2-5; V: TRBV18; D: TRBD1; CDR3: CASLDRVQETQYF; DNA: TGTGCCAGCTTGGACAGGGTTCAAGAGACCCAGTACTTC
length: 15; size: large; J: TRBJ2-3; V: TRBV7-9; D: -; CDR3: CASSLTGMGTDTQYF; DNA: TGTGCCAGCAGCTTGACAGGTATGGGCACAGATACGCAGTATTTT
length: 17; size: few; J: TRBJ2-3; V: TRBV7-9; D: -; CDR3: CASISPQGTAGTDTQYF; DNA: TGTGCCAGCATTTCGCCTCAGGGGACGGCAGGCACAGATACGCAGTATTTT
length: 18; size: -; J: TRBJ2-1; V: TRBV23-1; D: -; CDR3: CASSQSSKGGAPYNEQFF; DNA: TGCGCCAGCAGTCAAAGCTCCAAAGGGGGGGCCCCCTACAATGAGCAGTTCTTC
length: 13; size: -; J: TRBJ1-5; V: TRBV24-1; D: -; CDR3: CATSVSPNQPQHF; DNA: TGTGCCACCAGTGTTAGTCCGAATCAGCCCCAGCATTTT
length: 15; size: -; J: TRBJ2-5; V: TRBV11-3; D: -; CDR3: CASSLGGRLQETQYF; DNA: TGTGCCAGCAGCTTAGGTGGAAGACTACAAGAGACCCAGTACTTC
length: 15; size: -; J: TRBJ2-5; V: TRBV7-6; D: -; CDR3: CASSPAAGARETQYF; DNA: TGTGCCAGCAGCCCCGCTGCGGGGGCGCGGGAGACCCAGTACTTC
length: 13; size: many; J: TRBJ1-6; V: TRBV5-5; D: -; CDR3: CASKAATNSPLHF; DNA: TGTGCCAGCAAGGCGGCCACTAATTCACCCCTCCACTTT
length: 16; size: -; J: TRBJ1-6; V: TRBV6-1; D: -; CDR3: CASSERPNSYNSPLHF; DNA: TGTGCCAGCAGTGAGCGTCCTAATAGTTATAATTCACCCCTCCACTTT
length: 18; size: -; J: TRBJ2-3; V: TRBV3-1/TRBV3-2; D: TRBD2; CDR3: CASSPGLAGGIVTDTQYF; DNA: TGTGCCAGCAGCCCCGGACTAGCGGGGGGGATCGTCACAGATACGCAGTATTTT
length: 16; size: -; J: TRBJ1-1; V: TRBV3-1/TRBV3-2; D: -; CDR3: CASSQDFLVTRTEAFF; DNA: TGTGCCAGCAGCCAAGATTTTCTAGTCACGAGGACTGAAGCTTTCTTT
length: 16; size: -; J: TRBJ1-5; V: TRBV6-1; D: -; CDR3: CASSEEGQNSNQPQHF; DNA: TGTGCCAGCAGTGAGGAAGGACAGAATAGCAATCAGCCCCAGCATTTT
length: 16; size: -; J: TRBJ2-3; V: TRBV19; D: TRBD2; CDR3: CASSLSQSGRGDTQYF; DNA: TGTGCCAGTAGTTTGAGTCAGTCCGGGAGGGGAGATACGCAGTATTTT
length: 11; size: few; J: TRBJ1-2; V: TRBV25-1; D: TRBD1; CDR3: CASQTGIGYTF; DNA: TGTGCCAGTCAGACAGGGATCGGCTACACCTTC
length: 16; size: -; J: TRBJ2-1; V: TRBV27; D: -; CDR3: CASSFRTPSSYNEQFF; DNA: TGTGCCAGCAGTTTTAGGACTCCCAGCTCCTACAATGAGCAGTTCTTC
length: 16; size: many; J: TRBJ1-2; V: TRBV7-9; D: -; CDR3: CASSHSLGGTNYGYTF; DNA: TGTGCCAGCAGCCATAGTTTGGGGGGGACTAACTATGGCTACACCTTC
length: 14; size: -; J: TRBJ1-5; V: TRBV7-2; D: -; CDR3: CASSLTGVDQPQHF; DNA: TGTGCCAGCAGCTTAACCGGGGTGGACCAGCCCCAGCATTTT
length: 13; size: -; J: TRBJ1-2; V: TRBV7-9; D: TRBD1; CDR3: CASSPDRVGGYTF; DNA: TGTGCCAGCAGCCCCGACAGGGTTGGGGGCTACACCTTC
length: 15; size: -; J: TRBJ2-7; V: TRBV27; D: -; CDR3: CASRRALSVDYEQYF; DNA: TGTGCCAGCAGGAGGGCATTGTCGGTAGACTACGAGCAGTACTTC
length: 15; size: -; J: TRBJ1-1; V: TRBV5-4; D: -; CDR3: CASSLAAGMNTEAFF; DNA: TGTGCCAGCAGCTTGGCCGCAGGTATGAACACTGAAGCTTTCTTT
length: 17; size: -; J: TRBJ2-3; V: TRBV10-3; D: -; CDR3: CAISRGGDTGSTDTQYF; DNA: TGTGCCATCAGTAGGGGGGGCGATACGGGATCCACAGATACGCAGTATTTT
length: 14; size: -; J: TRBJ1-6; V: TRBV11-2; D: TRBD1; CDR3: CASSLGTEKSPLHF; DNA: TGTGCCAGCAGCCTCGGGACAGAGAAATCACCCCTCCACTTT
length: 15; size: -; J: TRBJ2-1; V: TRBV7-2; D: TRBD1; CDR3: CASTGTESSYNEQFF; DNA: TGTGCCAGCACCGGGACAGAGAGCTCCTACAATGAGCAGTTCTTC
length: 11; size: -; J: TRBJ1-1; V: TRBV11-1; D: -; CDR3: CASSADYQAFF; DNA: TGTGCCAGCAGCGCGGACTATCAAGCTTTCTTT
length: 16; size: -; J: TRBJ1-6; V: TRBV2; D: -; CDR3: CASSEWSGVNNSPLHF; DNA: TGTGCCAGCAGTGAATGGTCAGGTGTGAATAATTCACCCCTCCACTTT
length: 17; size: -; J: TRBJ1-4; V: TRBV5-5; D: TRBD1; CDR3: CASSLGDRGLTNEKLFF; DNA: TGTGCCAGCAGCTTAGGGGACAGGGGGCTCACTAATGAAAAACTGTTTTTT
length: 14; size: -; J: TRBJ1-5; V: TRBV28; D: TRBD1; CDR3: CASRPGQFNQPQHF; DNA: TGTGCCAGCAGGCCGGGACAGTTCAATCAGCCCCAGCATTTT
length: 15; size: -; J: TRBJ2-6; V: TRBV6-6; D: -; CDR3: CASVDRPSGANVLTF; DNA: TGTGCCAGCGTAGACAGGCCGTCTGGGGCCAACGTCCTGACTTTC
length: 16; size: -; J: TRBJ2-3; V: TRBV9; D: TRBD2; CDR3: CASSQASGKPTDTQYF; DNA: TGTGCCAGCAGCCAAGCTAGCGGGAAGCCCACAGATACGCAGTATTTT
length: 16; size: -; J: TRBJ1-1; V: TRBV28; D: -; CDR3: CASSLSAGFSNTEAFF; DNA: TGTGCCAGCAGTTTATCGGCAGGGTTCTCCAATACTGAAGCTTTCTTT
length: 14; size: -; J: TRBJ1-4; V: TRBV2; D: -; CDR3: CASRKTATNEKLFF; DNA: TGTGCCAGCAGAAAGACAGCAACTAATGAAAAACTGTTTTTT
length: 15; size: -; J: TRBJ1-3; V: TRBV6-5; D: -; CDR3: CASTPRRQIGNTIYF; DNA: TGTGCCAGCACCCCACGGCGGCAGATTGGAAACACCATATATTTT
length: 16; size: -; J: TRBJ1-6; V: TRBV18; D: -; CDR3: CASSPLVGVSNSPLHF; DNA: TGTGCCAGCTCACCCCTCGTCGGGGTCTCGAATTCACCCCTCCACTTT
length: 16; size: -; J: TRBJ2-1; V: TRBV27; D: TRBD1; CDR3: CASRGAGTGRDNEQFF; DNA: TGTGCCAGCAGGGGAGCCGGGACAGGGCGAGACAATGAGCAGTTCTTC
length: 13; size: -; J: TRBJ1-5; V: TRBV6-1; D: -; CDR3: CASSDMSNQPQHF; DNA: TGTGCCAGCAGTGACATGAGCAATCAGCCCCAGCATTTT
length: 15; size: few; J: TRBJ1-5; V: TRBV7-9; D: -; CDR3: CASSPGTSSNQPQHF; DNA: TGTGCCAGCAGCCCCGGGACATCGAGCAATCAGCCCCAGCATTTT
length: 15; size: -; J: TRBJ1-1; V: TRBV3-1/TRBV3-2; D: -; CDR3: CASSQRSSGETEAFF; DNA: TGTGCCAGCAGCCAAAGGTCGTCAGGGGAGACTGAAGCTTTCTTT
length: 20; size: -; J: TRBJ1-2; V: TRBV5-4; D: -; CDR3: CASSLFMVRIEKRRNYGYTF; DNA: TGTGCCAGCAGCTTGTTCATGGTTCGGATCGAAAAGAGGAGGAACTATGGCTACACCTTC
length: 15; size: -; J: TRBJ1-1; V: TRBV10-3; D: TRBD1; CDR3: CAISDRQGLSTEAFF; DNA: TGTGCCATCAGTGACAGACAGGGATTATCCACTGAAGCTTTCTTT
length: 15; size: -; J: TRBJ2-3; V: TRBV6-6; D: TRBD2; CDR3: CASSGGVTLTDTQYF; DNA: TGTGCCAGCAGCGGGGGGGTGACCTTAACAGATACGCAGTATTTT
length: 15; size: -; J: TRBJ1-3; V: TRBV6-5; D: -; CDR3: CASSYSWATGNTIYF; DNA: TGTGCCAGCAGTTACTCGTGGGCTACTGGAAACACCATATATTTT
length: 14; size: medium-sized; J: TRBJ2-5; V: TRBV5-1; D: -; CDR3: CASSRGASQETQYF; DNA: TGCGCCAGCAGCCGCGGGGCCAGTCAAGAGACCCAGTACTTC
length: 17; size: few; J: TRBJ1-4; V: TRBV19; D: -; CDR3: CASSPSDSSQANEKLFF; DNA: TGTGCCAGTAGTCCGTCAGATTCCTCACAGGCTAATGAAAAACTGTTTTTT